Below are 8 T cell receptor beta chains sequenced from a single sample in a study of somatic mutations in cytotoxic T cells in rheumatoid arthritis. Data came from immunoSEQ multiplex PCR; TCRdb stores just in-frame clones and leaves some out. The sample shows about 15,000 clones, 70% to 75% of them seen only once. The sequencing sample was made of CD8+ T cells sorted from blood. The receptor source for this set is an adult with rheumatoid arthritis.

The CDR3 is CASSPRTRAIYEQYF. As DNA, the CDR3 is TGTGCCAGCAGCCCCCGGACGCGGGCAATCTACGAGCAGTACTTC. The chain uses TRBV11-2 and TRBJ2-7; TRBD2 might be the D (5 bases). CDR1 SGHAT and CDR2 FQNNGV come from the germline V gene. CDR3 length: 15 amino acids. V lost 5 bases and J lost 3, with 17 bases in between.

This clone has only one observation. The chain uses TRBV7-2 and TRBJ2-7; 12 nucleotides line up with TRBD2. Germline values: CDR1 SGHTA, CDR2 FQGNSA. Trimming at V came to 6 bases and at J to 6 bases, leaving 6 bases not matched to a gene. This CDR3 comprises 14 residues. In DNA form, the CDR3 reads TGTGCCAGCAGTTCACTAGCGGGAGGTCTCGAGCAGTACTTC. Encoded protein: CASSSLAGGLEQYF.

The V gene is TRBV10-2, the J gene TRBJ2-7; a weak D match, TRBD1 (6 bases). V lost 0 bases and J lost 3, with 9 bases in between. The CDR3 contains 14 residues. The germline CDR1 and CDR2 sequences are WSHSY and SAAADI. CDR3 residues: CASSESPTGYEQYF. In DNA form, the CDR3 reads TGCGCCAGCAGTGAGTCCCCGACAGGCTACGAGCAGTACTTC.

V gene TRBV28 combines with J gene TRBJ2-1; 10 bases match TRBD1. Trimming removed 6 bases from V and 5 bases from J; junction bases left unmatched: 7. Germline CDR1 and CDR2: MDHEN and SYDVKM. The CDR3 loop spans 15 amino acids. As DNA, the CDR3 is TGTGCCAGCAGGGCACCGGGACAGGGGAACAATGAGCAGTTCTTC. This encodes CASRAPGQGNNEQFF.

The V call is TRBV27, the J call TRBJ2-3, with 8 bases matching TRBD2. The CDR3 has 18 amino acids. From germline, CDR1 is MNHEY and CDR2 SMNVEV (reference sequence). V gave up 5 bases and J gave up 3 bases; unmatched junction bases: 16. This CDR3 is CASSLLTGAGGGTDTQYF. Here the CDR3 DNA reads TGTGCCAGCAGTCTCCTCACCGGGGCGGGAGGTGGGACAGATACGCAGTATTTT.

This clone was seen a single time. CDR3 amino acids: CAWSASRELFF. The CDR3 coding sequence is TGTGCCTGGAGTGCGAGCCGGGAGCTGTTTTTT. The chain is built from TRBV30 and TRBJ2-2; D remains ambiguous. V shed 1 base and J shed 9 bases, with 6 bases lying between them. CDR1 is GTSNPN, CDR2 SVGIG, per germline (reference sequence). The CDR3 is 11 amino acids.

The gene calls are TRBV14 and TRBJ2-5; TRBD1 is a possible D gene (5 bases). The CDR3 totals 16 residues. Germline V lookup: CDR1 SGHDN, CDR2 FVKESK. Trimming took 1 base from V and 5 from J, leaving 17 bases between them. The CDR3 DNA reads TGTGCCAGCAGCCAAGGCGAGACAGATGAGCTGGAGACCCAGTACTTC. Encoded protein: CASSQGETDELETQYF.

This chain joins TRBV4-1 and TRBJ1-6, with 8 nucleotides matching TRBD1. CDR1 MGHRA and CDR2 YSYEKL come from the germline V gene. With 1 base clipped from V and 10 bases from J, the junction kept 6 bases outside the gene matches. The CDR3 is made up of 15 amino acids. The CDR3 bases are TGCGCCAGCAGCCAAGGACAGGGGTCCGGCTCACCCCTCCACTTT. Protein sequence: CASSQGQGSGSPLHF.